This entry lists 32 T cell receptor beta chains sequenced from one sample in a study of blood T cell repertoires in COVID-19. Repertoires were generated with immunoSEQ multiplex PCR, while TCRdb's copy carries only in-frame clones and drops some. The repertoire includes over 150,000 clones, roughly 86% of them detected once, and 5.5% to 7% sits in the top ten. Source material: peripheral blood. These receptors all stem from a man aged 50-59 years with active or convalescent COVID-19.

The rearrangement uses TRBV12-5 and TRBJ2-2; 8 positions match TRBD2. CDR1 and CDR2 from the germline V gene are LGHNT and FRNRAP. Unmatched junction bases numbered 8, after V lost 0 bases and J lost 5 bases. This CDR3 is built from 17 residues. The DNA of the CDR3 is TGTGCTAGTGGTTTGGTACTCAGCGGGAGATGGACCGGGGAGCTGTTTTTT. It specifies CASGLVLSGRWTGELFF.

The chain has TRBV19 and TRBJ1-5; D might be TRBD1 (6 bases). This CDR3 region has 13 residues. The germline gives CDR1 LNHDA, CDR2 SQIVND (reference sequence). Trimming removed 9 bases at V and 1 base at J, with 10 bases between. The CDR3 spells CASAGTSNQPQHF. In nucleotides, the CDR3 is TGTGCCAGCGCAGGGACAAGCAATCAGCCCCAGCATTTT.

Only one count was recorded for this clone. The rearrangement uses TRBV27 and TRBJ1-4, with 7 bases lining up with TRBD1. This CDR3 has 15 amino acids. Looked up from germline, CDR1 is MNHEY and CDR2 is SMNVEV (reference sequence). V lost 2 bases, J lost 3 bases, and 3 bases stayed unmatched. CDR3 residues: CASSLKGAANEKLFF. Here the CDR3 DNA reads TGTGCCAGCAGTTTAAAGGGGGCAGCTAATGAAAAACTGTTTTTT.

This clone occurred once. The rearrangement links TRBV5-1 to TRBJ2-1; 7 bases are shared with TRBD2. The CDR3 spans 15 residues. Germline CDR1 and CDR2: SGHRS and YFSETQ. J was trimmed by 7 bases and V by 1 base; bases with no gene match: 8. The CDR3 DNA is TGCGCCAGCAGCTTGACCGGCGGGAGAGCAAATGAGCAGTTCTTC. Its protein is CASSLTGGRANEQFF.

CDR3 coding DNA: TGTGCCAGCAGCTTCCGGGACAGGGTAAGCACAGATACGCAGTATTTT. Its translation is CASSFRDRVSTDTQYF. The V call is TRBV4-2, the J call TRBJ2-3, with TRBD1 matching over 9 bases. CDR3 length equals 16 residues. In germline, CDR1 is LGHNA, CDR2 YNFKEQ. V dropped 5 bases and J dropped 0; count of bases not matched to a gene: 6.

In nucleotides, the CDR3 is TGCAGTGCTACGGACAGGGTTGGCTACACCTTC. Translated, it gives CSATDRVGYTF. This chain connects TRBV20-1 to TRBJ1-2; 8 bases match TRBD1. Per the germline V gene, CDR1 is DFQATT and CDR2 is SNEGSKA (reference sequence). This CDR3 has 11 amino acids. Trimming removed 4 bases from V and 7 bases from J; junction bases left unmatched: 2.

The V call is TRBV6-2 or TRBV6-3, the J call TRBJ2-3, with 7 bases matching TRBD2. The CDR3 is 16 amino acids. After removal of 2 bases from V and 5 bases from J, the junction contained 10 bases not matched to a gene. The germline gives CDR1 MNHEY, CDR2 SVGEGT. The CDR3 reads CASSYRTRPSIDTQYF. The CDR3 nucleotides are TGTGCCAGCAGTTACCGGACTAGACCCTCAATAGATACGCAGTATTTT.

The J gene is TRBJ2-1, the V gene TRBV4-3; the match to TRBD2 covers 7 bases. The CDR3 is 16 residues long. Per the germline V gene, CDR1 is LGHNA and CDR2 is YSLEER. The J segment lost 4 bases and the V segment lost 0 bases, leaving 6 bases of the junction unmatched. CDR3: CASSQEVQRGYNEQFF. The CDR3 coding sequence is TGCGCCAGCAGCCAAGAAGTCCAGCGGGGATACAATGAGCAGTTCTTC.

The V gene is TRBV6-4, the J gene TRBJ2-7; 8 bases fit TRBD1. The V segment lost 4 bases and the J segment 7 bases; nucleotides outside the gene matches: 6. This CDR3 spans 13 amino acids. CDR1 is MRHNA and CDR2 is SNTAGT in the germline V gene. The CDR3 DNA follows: TGTGCCAGCAGTGGGGACAGGCTGAAAGAGCAGTACTTC. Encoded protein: CASSGDRLKEQYF.

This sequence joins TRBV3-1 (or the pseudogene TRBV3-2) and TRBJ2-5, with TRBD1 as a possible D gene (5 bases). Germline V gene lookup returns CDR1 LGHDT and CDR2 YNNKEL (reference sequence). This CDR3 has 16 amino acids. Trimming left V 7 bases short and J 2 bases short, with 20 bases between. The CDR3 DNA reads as TGTGCCAGCACCAAAGGGAAAGGGGCATTACAAGAGACCCAGTACTTC. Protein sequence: CASTKGKGALQETQYF.

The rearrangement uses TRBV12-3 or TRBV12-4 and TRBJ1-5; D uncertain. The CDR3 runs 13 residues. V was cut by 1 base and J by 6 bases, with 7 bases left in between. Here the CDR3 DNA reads TGTGCCAGCAGTTTAGGGGGAGCTCAGCCCCAGCATTTT. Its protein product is CASSLGGAQPQHF.

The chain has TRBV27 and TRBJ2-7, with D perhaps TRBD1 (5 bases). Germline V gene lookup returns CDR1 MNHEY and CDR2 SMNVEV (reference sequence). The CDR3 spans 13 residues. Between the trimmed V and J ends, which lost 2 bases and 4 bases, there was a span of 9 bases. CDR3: CASSLRGSYEQYF. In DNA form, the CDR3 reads TGTGCCAGCAGTTTAAGGGGCAGTTACGAGCAGTACTTC.

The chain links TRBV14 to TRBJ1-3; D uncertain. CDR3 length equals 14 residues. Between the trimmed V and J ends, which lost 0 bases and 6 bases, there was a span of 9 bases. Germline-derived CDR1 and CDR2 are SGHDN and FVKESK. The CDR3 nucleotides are TGTGCCAGCAGCCAAGATCTACCTCCAAACACCATATATTTT. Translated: CASSQDLPPNTIYF.

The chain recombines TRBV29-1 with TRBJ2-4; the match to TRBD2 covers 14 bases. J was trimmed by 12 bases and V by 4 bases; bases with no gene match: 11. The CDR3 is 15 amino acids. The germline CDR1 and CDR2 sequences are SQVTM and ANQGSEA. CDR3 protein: CSVGSSGTSGGYQYF. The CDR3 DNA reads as TGCAGCGTTGGAAGTAGTGGGACTAGCGGGGGTTATCAGTACTTC.

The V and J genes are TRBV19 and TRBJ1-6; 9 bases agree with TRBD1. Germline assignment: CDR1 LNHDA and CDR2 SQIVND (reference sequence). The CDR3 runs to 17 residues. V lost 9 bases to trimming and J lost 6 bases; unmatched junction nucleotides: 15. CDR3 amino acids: CASMKVWGQGGNSPLHF. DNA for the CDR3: TGTGCCAGCATGAAAGTCTGGGGACAGGGAGGTAATTCACCCCTCCACTTT.

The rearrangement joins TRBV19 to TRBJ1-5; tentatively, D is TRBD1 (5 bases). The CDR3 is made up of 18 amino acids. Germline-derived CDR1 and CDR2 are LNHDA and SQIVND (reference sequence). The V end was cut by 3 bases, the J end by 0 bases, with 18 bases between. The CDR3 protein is CASSMGGVGGYSNQPQHF. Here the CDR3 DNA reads TGTGCCAGTAGTATGGGGGGGGTAGGCGGTTATAGCAATCAGCCCCAGCATTTT.

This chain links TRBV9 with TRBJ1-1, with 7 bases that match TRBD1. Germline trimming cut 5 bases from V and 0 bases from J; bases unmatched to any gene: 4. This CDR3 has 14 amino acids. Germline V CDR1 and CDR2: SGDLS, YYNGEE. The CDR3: CASSAGGMNTEAFF. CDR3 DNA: TGTGCCAGCAGTGCAGGGGGGATGAACACTGAAGCTTTCTTT.

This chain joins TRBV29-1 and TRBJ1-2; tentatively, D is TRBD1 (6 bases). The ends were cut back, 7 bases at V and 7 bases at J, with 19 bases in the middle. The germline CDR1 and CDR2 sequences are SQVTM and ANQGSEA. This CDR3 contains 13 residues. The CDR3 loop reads CSAPREGVRGYTF. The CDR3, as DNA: TGCAGCGCCCCCCGGGAGGGGGTACGTGGCTACACCTTC.

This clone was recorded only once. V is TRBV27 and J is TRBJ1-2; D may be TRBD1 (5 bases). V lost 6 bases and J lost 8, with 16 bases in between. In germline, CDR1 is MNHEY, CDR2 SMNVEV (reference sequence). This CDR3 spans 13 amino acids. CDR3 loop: CASSRITGGGYTF. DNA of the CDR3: TGTGCCAGCAGCCGTATCACGGGGGGGGGCTACACCTTC.

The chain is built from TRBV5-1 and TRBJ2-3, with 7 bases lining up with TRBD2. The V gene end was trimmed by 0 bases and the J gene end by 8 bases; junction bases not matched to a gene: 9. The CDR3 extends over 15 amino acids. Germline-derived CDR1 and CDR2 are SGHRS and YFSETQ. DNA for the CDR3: TGCGCCAGCAGCTTGGAAGGACTAGGAGCAGGTACGCAGTATTTT. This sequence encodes CASSLEGLGAGTQYF.

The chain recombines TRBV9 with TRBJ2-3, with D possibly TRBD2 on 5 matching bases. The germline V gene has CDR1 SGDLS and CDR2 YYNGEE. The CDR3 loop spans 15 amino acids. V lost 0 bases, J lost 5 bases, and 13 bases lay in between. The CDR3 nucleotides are TGTGCCAGCAGCGTAGTCGGGGAAATCGTAGATACGCAGTATTTT. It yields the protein CASSVVGEIVDTQYF.

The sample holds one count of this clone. In DNA, the CDR3 is TGCGCCAGCAGCCAGAACAGGGGCCGGGAGACCCAGTACTTC. The encoded protein is CASSQNRGRETQYF. The rearrangement uses TRBV4-3 and TRBJ2-5, with 7 nucleotides matching TRBD1. Germline V CDR1 and CDR2: LGHNA, YSLEER. With V trimmed by 3 bases and J by 5 bases, 6 bases remained unmatched. The CDR3 runs to 14 residues.

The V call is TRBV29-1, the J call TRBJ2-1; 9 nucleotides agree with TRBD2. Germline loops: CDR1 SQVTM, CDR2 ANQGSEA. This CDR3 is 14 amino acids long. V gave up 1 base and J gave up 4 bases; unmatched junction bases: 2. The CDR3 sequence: CSVEGLAGYNEQFF. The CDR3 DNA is TGCAGCGTTGAAGGGCTAGCGGGGTACAATGAGCAGTTCTTC.

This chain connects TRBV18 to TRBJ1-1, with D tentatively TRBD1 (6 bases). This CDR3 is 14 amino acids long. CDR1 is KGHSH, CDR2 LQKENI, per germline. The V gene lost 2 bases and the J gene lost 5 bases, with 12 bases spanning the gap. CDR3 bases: TGTGCCAGCTCACCAATGCCAGGGGTGACTGAAGCTTTCTTT. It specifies CASSPMPGVTEAFF.

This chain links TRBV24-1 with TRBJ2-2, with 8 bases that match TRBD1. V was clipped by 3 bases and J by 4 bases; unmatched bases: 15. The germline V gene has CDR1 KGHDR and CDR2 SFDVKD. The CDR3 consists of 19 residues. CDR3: CATSDTTGVTGVRTGELFF. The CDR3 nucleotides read TGTGCCACCAGTGATACCACCGGGGTGACAGGGGTACGCACCGGGGAGCTGTTTTTT.

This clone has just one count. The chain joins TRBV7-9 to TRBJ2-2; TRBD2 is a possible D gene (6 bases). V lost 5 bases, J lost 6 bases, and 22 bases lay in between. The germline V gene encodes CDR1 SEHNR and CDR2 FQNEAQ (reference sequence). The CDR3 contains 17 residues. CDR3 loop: CASSGRRDPVGPGELFF. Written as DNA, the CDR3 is TGTGCCAGCAGCGGCCGGAGGGACCCAGTGGGGCCCGGGGAGCTGTTTTTT.

The CDR3 loop is CASSNSGGSYNEQFF. CDR3 coding DNA: TGTGCCAGTAGTAATAGCGGGGGGTCCTACAATGAGCAGTTCTTC. The genes are TRBV19 and TRBJ2-1; 10 nucleotides line up with TRBD2. CDR3 size: 15 residues. Germline V CDR1 and CDR2: LNHDA, SQIVND (reference sequence). V lost 4 bases, J lost 1 base, and 1 base stayed unmatched.

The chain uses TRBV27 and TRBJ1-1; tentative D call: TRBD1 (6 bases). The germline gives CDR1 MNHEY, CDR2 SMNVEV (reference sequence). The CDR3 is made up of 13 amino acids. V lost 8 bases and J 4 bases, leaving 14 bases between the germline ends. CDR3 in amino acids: CASGIQGGTEAFF. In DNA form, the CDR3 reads TGTGCCAGCGGGATACAGGGTGGCACTGAAGCTTTCTTT.

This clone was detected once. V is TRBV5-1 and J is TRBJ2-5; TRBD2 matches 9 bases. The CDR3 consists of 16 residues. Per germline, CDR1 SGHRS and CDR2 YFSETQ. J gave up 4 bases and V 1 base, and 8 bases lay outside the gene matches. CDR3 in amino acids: CASSLRLAGGRETQYF. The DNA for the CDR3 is TGCGCCAGCAGCTTGCGATTGGCGGGGGGGCGAGAGACCCAGTACTTC.

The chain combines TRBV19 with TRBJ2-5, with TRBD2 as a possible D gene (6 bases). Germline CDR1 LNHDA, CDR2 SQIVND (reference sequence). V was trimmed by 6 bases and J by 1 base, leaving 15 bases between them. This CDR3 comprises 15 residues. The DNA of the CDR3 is TGTGCCAGTAGCCGGGACTTCCGATCCCAAGAGACCCAGTACTTC. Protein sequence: CASSRDFRSQETQYF.

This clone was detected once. The CDR3 sequence is CASSIEGVNNQPQHF. DNA for the CDR3: TGTGCCAGTAGTATAGAAGGGGTTAACAATCAGCCCCAGCATTTT. The chain links TRBV19 to TRBJ1-5; tentatively, D is TRBD1 (5 bases). The CDR3 contains 15 residues. In germline, CDR1 is LNHDA, CDR2 SQIVND (reference sequence). The V gene lost 0 bases and the J gene lost 3 bases, with 9 bases spanning the gap.

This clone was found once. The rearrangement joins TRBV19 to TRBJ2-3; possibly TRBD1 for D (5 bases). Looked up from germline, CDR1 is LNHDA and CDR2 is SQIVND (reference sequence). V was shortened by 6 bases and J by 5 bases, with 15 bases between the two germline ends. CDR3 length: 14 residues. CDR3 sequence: CASSPKTVGDTQYF. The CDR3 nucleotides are TGTGCCAGTAGCCCCAAGACAGTTGGAGATACGCAGTATTTT.